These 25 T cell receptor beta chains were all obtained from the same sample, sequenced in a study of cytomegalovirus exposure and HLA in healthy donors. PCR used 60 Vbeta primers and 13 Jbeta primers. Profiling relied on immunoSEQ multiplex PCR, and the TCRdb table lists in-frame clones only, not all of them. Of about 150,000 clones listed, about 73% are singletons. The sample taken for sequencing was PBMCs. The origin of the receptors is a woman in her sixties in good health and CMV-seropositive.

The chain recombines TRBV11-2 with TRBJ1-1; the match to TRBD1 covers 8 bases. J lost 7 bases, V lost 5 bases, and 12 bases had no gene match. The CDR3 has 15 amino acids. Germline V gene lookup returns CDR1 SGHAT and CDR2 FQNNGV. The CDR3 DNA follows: TGTGCCAGCAGCCTTGACAGGGGCCTGGGGGGTGAAGCTTTCTTT. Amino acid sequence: CASSLDRGLGGEAFF. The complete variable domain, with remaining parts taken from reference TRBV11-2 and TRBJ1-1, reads EAGVAQSPRYKIIEKRQSVAFWCNPISGHATLYWYQQILGQGPKLLIQFQNNGVVDDSQLPKDRFSAERLKGVDSTLKIQPAKLEDSAVYLCASSLDRGLGGEAFFGQGTRLTVV.

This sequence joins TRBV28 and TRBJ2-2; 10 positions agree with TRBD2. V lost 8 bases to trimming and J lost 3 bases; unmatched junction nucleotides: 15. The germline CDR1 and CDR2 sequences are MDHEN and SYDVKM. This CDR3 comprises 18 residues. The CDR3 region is CASVNGRLAGLDTGELFF. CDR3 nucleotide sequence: TGTGCCAGCGTAAATGGGAGACTAGCGGGTTTAGACACCGGGGAGCTGTTTTTT.

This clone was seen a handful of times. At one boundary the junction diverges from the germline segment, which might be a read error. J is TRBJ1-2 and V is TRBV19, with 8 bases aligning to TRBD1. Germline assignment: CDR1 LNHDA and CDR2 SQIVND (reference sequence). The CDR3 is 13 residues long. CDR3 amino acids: CASTIQGDYGYTF. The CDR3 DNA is TGTGCCAGTACTATACAGGGGGACTATGGCTACACCTTC.

CDR3 nucleotide sequence: TGCGCCAGCAGCTTGGCTAGTTCTCAAGAGACCCAGTACTTC. Amino acids: CASSLASSQETQYF. The chain couples TRBV5-1 to TRBJ2-5, with no clear D. From germline, CDR1 is SGHRS and CDR2 YFSETQ. This CDR3 has 14 amino acids. Between the trimmed V and J ends, which lost 0 bases and 2 bases, there was a span of 8 bases.

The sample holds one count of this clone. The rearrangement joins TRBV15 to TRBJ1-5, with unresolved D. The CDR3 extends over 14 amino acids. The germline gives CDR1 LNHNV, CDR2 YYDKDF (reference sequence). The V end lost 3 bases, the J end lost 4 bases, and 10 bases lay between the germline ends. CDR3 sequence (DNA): TGTGCCACCAGCAGCTTACGGTTGAATCAGCCCCAGCATTTT. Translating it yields CATSSLRLNQPQHF.

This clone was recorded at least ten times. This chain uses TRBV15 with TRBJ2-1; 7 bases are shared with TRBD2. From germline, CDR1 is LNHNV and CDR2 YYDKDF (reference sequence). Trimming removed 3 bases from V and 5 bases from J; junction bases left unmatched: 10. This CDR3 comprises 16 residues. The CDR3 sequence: CATSSGRTSVNNEQFF. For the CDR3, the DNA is TGTGCCACCAGCAGCGGCCGTACTAGCGTCAACAATGAGCAGTTCTTC.

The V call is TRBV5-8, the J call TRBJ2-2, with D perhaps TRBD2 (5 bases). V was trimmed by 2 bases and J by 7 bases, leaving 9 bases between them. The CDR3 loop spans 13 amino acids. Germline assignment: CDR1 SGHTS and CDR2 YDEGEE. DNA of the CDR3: TGTGCCAGCAGCTTTAGGGAGATCGGGGAGCTGTTTTTT. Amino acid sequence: CASSFREIGELFF.

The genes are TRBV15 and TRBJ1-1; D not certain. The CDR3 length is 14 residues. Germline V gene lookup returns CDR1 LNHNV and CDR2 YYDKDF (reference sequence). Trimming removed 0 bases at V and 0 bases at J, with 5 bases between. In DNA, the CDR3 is TGTGCCACCAGCAGAGACCCGGTGAACACTGAAGCTTTCTTT. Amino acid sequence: CATSRDPVNTEAFF.

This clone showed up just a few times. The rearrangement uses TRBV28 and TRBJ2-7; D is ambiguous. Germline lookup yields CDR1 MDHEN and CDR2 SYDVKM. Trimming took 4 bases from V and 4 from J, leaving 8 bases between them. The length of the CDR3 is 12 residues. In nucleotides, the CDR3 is TGTGCCAGCAGTTCCTCCCTTTACGAGCAGTACTTC. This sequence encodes CASSSSLYEQYF.

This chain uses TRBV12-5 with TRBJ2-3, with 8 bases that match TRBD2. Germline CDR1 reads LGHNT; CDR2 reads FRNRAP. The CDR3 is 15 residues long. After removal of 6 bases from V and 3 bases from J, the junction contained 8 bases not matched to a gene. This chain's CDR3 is CASGSGTRPTDTQYF. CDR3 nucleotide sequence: TGTGCTAGTGGGTCCGGGACTAGGCCTACAGATACGCAGTATTTT.

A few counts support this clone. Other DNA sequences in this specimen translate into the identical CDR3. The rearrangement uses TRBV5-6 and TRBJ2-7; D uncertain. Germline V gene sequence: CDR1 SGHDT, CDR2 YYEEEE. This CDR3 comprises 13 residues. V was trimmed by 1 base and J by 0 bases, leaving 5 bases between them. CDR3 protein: CASSLPSSYEQYF. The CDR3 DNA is TGTGCCAGCAGCTTGCCGAGCTCCTACGAGCAGTACTTC. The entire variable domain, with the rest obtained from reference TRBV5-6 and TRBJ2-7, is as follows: DAGVTQSPTHLIKTRGQQVTLRCSPKSGHDTVSWYQQALGQGPQFIFQYYEEEERQRGNFPDRFSGHQFPNYSSELNVNALLLGDSALYLCASSLPSSYEQYFGPGTRLTVT.

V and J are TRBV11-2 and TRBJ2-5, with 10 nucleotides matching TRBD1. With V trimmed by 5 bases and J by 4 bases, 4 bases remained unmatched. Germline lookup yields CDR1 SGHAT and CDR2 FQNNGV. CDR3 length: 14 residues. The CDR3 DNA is TGTGCCAGCAGCGAACGGGACAGGGGAGAGACCCAGTACTTC. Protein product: CASSERDRGETQYF.

CDR3 in amino acids: CASSSGPQYF. The CDR3 DNA follows: TGTGCCAGCAGTTCAGGGCCCCAGTACTTC. The chain recombines TRBV28 with TRBJ2-5, with a weak D call TRBD1 (5 bases). CDR1 is MDHEN, CDR2 SYDVKM, per germline. This CDR3 contains 10 residues. V lost 4 bases, J lost 9 bases, and 6 bases lay in between.

In DNA, the CDR3 is TGTGCCAGCACCGACAGTCTTAGCAATCAGCCCCAGCATTTT. It codes for CASTDSLSNQPQHF. The J gene is TRBJ1-5, the V gene TRBV6-6, with D tentatively TRBD1 (5 bases). Germline V gives CDR1 MNHNY, CDR2 SVGAGI (reference sequence). CDR3 length equals 14 residues. V lost 7 bases and J 0 bases, leaving 10 bases between the germline ends.

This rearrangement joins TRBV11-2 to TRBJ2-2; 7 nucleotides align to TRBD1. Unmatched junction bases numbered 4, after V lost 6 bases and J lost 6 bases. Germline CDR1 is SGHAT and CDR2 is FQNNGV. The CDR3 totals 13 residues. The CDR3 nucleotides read TGTGCCAGCAGTGAACAGGGGCCCGGGGAGCTGTTTTTT. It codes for CASSEQGPGELFF.

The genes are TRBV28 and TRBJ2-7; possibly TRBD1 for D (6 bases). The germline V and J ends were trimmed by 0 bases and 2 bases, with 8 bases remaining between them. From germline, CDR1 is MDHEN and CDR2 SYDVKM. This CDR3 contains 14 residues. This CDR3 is CASSLWDRAYEQYF. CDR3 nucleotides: TGTGCCAGCAGTTTATGGGACAGAGCCTACGAGCAGTACTTC.

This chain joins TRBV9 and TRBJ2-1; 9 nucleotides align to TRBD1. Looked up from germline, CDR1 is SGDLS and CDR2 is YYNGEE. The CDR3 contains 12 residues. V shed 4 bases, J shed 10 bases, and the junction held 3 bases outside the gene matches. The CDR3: CASSTGGGEQFF. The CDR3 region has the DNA TGTGCCAGCAGCACAGGGGGCGGGGAGCAGTTCTTC.

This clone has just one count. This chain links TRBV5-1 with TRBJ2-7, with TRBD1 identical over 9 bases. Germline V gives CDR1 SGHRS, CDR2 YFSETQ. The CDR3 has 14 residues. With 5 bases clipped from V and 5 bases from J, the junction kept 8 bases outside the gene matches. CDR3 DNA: TGCGCCAGCAGGACCCGACAGGGGGGGCACGAGCAGTACTTC. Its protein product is CASRTRQGGHEQYF.

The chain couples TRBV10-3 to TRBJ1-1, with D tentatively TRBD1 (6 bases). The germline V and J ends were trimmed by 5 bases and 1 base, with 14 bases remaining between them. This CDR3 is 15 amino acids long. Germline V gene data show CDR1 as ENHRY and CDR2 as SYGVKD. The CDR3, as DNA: TGTGCCATCAGTCCACCGACAGGCCAGAACACTGAAGCTTTCTTT. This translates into CAISPPTGQNTEAFF.

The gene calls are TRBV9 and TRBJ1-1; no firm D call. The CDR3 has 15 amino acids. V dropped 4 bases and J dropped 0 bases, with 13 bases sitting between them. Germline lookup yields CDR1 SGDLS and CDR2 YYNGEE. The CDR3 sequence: CASSPRTVLNTEAFF. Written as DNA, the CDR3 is TGTGCCAGCAGCCCCAGAACAGTGTTGAACACTGAAGCTTTCTTT.

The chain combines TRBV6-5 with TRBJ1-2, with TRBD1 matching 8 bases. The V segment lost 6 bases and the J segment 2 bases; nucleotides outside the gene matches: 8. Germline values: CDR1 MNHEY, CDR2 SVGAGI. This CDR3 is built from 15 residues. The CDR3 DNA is TGTGCCAGCAGCGGGAGAGACAGGGGCAACTATGGCTACACCTTC. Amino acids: CASSGRDRGNYGYTF.

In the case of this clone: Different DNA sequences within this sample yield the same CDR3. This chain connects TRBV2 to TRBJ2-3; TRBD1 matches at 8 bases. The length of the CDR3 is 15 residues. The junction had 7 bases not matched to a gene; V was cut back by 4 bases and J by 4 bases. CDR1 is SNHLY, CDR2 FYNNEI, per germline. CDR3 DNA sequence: TGTGCCAGCAGTGCCCAGGGGGCGCGTTCAGATACGCAGTATTTT. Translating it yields CASSAQGARSDTQYF.

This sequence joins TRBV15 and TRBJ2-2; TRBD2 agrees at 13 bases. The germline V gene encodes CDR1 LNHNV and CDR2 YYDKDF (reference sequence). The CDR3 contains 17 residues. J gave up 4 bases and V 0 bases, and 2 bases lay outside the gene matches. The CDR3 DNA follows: TGTGCCACCAGCAGAGAACTAGCGGGAGGGCCCACCGGGGAGCTGTTTTTT. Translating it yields CATSRELAGGPTGELFF.

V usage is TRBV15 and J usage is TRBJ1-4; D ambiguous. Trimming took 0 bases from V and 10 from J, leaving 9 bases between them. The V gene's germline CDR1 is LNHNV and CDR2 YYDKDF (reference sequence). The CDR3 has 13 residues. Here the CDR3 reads CATSRDHRGKLFF. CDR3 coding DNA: TGTGCCACCAGCAGAGATCATCGGGGAAAACTGTTTTTT.

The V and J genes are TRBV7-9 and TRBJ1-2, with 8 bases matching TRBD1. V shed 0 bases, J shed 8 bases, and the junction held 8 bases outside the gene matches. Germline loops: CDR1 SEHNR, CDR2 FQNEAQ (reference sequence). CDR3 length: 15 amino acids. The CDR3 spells CASSLAWQGAGGYTF. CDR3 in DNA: TGTGCCAGCAGCTTAGCGTGGCAGGGGGCAGGAGGCTACACCTTC.